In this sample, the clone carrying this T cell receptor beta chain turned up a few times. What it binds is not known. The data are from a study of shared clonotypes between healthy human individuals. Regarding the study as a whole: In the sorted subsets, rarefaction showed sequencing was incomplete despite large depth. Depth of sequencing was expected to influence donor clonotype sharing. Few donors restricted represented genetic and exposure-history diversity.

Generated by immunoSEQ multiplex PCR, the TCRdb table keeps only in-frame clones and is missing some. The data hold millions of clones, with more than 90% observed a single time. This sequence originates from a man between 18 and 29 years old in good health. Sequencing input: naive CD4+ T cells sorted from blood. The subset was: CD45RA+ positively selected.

CDR3 nucleotides: TGTGCCTGGGGGAGAGGGCAGGGGGCCGGTGAAGCTTTCTTT. Its protein is CAWGRGQGAGEAFF. The chain combines TRBV30 with TRBJ1-1; 8 bases are a match to TRBD1. CDR1 is GTSNPN and CDR2 is SVGIG in the germline V gene (reference sequence). Trimming at V came to 5 bases and at J to 7 bases, leaving 12 bases not matched to a gene. This CDR3 comprises 14 residues.